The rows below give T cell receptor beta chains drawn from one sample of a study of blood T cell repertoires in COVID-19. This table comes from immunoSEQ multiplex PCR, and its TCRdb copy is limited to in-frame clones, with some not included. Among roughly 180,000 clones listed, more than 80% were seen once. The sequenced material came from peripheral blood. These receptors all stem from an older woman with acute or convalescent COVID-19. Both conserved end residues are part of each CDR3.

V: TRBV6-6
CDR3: CASSFQWNTEAFF

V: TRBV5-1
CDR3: CASSPGQGSSPLHF

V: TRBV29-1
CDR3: CSVLGLAGVSQETQYF

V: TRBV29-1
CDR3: CSVGQVSEVTNYGYTF

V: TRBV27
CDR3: CASRRLANTGELFF

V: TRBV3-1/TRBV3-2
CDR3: CASSQGLAGGYLIGELFF

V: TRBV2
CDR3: CASSGTGARANYGYTF

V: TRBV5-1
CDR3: CASSSGQLRSGYTF

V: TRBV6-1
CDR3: CASSEEESGLGAETFF

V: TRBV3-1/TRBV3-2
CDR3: CASSHGTPNTEAFF

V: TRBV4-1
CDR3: CASSLMTVYNEQFF

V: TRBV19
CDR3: CASRYRDRANEKLFF

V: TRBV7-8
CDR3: CASSLYAQGKQPQHF

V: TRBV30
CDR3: CAWRQAYEQYF

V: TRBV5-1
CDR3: CASSLGQPATNEKLFF

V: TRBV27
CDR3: CASSSSGWETQYF

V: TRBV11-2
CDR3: CASSLGGLFNQPQHF

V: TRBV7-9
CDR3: CASSLVPGQQNTEAFF

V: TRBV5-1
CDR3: CASSLDTGTQAFF

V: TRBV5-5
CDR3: CASSLSHHRGWNTEAFF

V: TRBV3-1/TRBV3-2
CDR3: CASSPRGASGSLSGETQYF

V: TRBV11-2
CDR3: CASSLRVNTEAFF

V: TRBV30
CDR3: CAWEGREVTEAFF

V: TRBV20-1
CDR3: CSASIQGYQPQHF

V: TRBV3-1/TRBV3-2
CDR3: CASSQGGGRPSGEQYF

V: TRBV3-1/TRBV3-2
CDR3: CASSQGFIKNTEAFF

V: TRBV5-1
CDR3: CASSLAPGLAGGNEQYF

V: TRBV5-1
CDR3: CASSWGTGGNTEAFF

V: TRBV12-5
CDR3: CASGLDNPDTQYF

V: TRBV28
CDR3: CASSLGGRSEKLFF

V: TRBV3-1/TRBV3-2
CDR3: CASSQGTGSNTGELFF

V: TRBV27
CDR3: CASSLTHPSSYNSPLHF

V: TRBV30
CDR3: CAWSTSDRRDNSPLHF

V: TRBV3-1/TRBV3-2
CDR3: CASSHAGGVEKLFF

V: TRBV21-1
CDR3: CASNRICQETSSSYNEQFF

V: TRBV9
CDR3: CASSPGQGATQPQHF

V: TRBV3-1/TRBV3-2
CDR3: CASSPGTSGRAFF

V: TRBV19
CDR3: CASSIDGTERNTIYF

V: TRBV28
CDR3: CASSGGLGNYGYTF

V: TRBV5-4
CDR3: CASSLEITDSEAFF

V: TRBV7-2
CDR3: CASSADIGETQYF

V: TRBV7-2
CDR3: CASSLGLTNTGELFF

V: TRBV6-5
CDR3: CASKTQVMNTEAFF

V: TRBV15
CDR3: CATSRETAPTYEQYF

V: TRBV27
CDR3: CASSFSNSPLHF

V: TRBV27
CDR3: CASSSPEGGGTEAFF

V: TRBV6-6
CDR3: CASKGGALQETQYF

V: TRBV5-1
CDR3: CASSLDIFSYNEQFF

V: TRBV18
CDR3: CASSPLRGPQDTQYF

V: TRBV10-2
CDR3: CASSWGGAEPQHF